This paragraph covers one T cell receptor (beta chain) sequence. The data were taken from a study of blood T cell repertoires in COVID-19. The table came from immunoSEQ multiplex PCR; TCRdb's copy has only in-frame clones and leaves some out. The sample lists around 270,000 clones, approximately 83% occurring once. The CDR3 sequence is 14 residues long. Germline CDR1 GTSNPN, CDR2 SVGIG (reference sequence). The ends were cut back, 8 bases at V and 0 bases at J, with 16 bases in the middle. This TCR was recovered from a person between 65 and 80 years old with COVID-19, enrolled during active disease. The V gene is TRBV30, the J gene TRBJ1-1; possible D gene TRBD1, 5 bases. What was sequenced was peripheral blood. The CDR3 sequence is CAGRSGRVNTEAFF. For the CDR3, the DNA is TGTGCCGGTCGTAGTGGCAGGGTGAACACTGAAGCTTTCTTT.